This TCR beta chain was profiled in a study of blood T cell repertoires in COVID-19. Germline values: CDR1 GTSNPN, CDR2 SVGIG (reference sequence). V was trimmed by 5 bases and J by 3 bases, leaving 7 bases between them. This CDR3 has 11 amino acids. TCRdb's copy holds only in-frame clones and misses some; the assay was immunoSEQ multiplex PCR. The sample has about 20,000 clones; more than 80% are singletons. Sample: peripheral blood. The clonotype was recovered from a woman aged 45-65 years with active COVID-19. This chain connects TRBV30 to TRBJ1-1; D possibly corresponds to TRBD1 (6 bases). CDR3 loop: CAWAGDTEAFF. In nucleotides, the CDR3 is TGTGCCTGGGCAGGGGACACTGAAGCTTTCTTT. The variable domain in full, with the rest retrieved from reference TRBV30 and TRBJ1-1, is SQTIHQWPATLVQPVGSPLSLECTVEGTSNPNLYWYRQAAGRGLQLLFYSVGIGQISSEVPQNLSASRPQDRQFILSSKKLLLSDSGFYLCAWAGDTEAFFGQGTRLTVV.